These T cell receptor beta chains were read from a single sample in a study of Graves' ophthalmopathy and Graves' hyperthyroidism. TCRdb processed the multiplex PCR reads anew with MiXCR; each CDR3 protein has one entry. Of almost 750,000 distinct CDR3 sequences in the sample, 40% are singletons; the top ten hold 44%. Source material: peripheral blood. The source is an adult man with Graves' ophthalmopathy. CDR3s include the opening cysteine and the closing phenylalanine or tryptophan. D genes are given only for firm matches. For some rows the clone size is stated as once, few or many, or as a class when expanded; others skip it.

d_gene	v_gene	abundance	j_gene	CDR3nt	CDR3aa
TRBD2	TRBV9	.	TRBJ2-2	TGTGCCAGCAGCGCCCGGACTAGCGGGAGGGGGAAGCTGTTTTTT	CASSARTSGRGKLFF
.	TRBV10-2	.	TRBJ2-2	TGCGCCAGCAGTGAGCCCCCTACGGAGCTGTTTTTT	CASSEPPTELFF
TRBD1	TRBV7-9	.	TRBJ1-1	TGTGCCAGCAGCCCCCAGGGGGGAGGGGTCACTGAAGCTTTCTTT	CASSPQGGGVTEAFF
.	TRBV7-3	.	TRBJ2-5	TGTGCCAGCAGCCGGGACCCGGCGTACTTC	CASSRDPAYF
.	TRBV5-4	many	TRBJ1-5	TGTGCCAGCAGCCGGGGGGCCAATCAGCCCCAGCATTTT	CASSRGANQPQHF
.	TRBV25-1	once	TRBJ1-3	TGTGCTAGAGGTCGGAGCTCTGGAAACACCATATATTTT	CARGRSSGNTIYF
TRBD1	TRBV12-3/TRBV12-4	few	TRBJ1-4	TGTGCCAGCAGTTCTCTCAGGGGGCGTAATGAAAAACTGTTTTTT	CASSSLRGRNEKLFF
.	TRBV30	few	TRBJ1-1	TGTGCCTGGAGTGTACGGGGCGGCACTGAAGCTTTCTTT	CAWSVRGGTEAFF
.	TRBV2	.	TRBJ1-2	TGTGCCAGCGGGGGCCAGGGGCCTGAGATCTATGGCTACACCTTC	CASGGQGPEIYGYTF
TRBD2	TRBV25-1	.	TRBJ2-5	TGTGCCAGCAGTGATGCGGGGGGCTGGGTTACGGAGACCCAGTACTTC	CASSDAGGWVTETQYF
.	TRBV5-6	few	TRBJ1-4	TGTGCCAGCAGCTTGGGGGCATTGGAAAAACTGTTTTTT	CASSLGALEKLFF
.	TRBV6-1	.	TRBJ1-5	TGTGCCTGGAGTGTGCGAGACAGTCAGCCCCAGCATTTT	CAWSVRDSQPQHF
TRBD1	TRBV12-3/TRBV12-4	few	TRBJ1-2	TGTGCCAGCAGACCGACAGGGGTTAACTATGGCTACACCTTC	CASRPTGVNYGYTF